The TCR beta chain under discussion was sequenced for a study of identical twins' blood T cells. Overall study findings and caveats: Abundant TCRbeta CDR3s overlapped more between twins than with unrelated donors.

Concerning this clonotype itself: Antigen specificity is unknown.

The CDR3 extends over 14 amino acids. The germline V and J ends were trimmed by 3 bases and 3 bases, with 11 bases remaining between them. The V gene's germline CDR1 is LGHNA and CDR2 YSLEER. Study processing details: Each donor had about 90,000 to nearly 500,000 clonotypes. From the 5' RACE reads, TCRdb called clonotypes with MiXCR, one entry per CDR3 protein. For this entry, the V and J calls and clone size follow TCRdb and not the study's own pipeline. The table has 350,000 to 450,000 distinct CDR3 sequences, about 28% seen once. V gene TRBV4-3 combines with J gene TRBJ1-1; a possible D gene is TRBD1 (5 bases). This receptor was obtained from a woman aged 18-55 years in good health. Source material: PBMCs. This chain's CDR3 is CASSQLGEHTEAFF. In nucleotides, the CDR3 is TGCGCCAGCAGCCAGCTAGGGGAACACACTGAAGCTTTCTTT.